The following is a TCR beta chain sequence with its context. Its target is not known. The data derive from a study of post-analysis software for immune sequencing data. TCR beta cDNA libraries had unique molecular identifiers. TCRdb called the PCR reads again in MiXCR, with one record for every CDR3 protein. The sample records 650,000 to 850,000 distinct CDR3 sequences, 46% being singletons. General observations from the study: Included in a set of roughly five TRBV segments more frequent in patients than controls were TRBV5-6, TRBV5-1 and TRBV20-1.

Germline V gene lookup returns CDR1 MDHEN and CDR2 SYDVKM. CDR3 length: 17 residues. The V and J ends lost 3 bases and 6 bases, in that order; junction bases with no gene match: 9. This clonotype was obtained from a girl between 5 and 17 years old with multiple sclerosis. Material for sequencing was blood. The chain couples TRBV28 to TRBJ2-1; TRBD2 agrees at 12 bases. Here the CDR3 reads CASSFRLAGELRNEQFF. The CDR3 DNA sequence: TGTGCCAGCAGTTTCCGACTAGCGGGAGAACTTCGCAATGAGCAGTTCTTC.